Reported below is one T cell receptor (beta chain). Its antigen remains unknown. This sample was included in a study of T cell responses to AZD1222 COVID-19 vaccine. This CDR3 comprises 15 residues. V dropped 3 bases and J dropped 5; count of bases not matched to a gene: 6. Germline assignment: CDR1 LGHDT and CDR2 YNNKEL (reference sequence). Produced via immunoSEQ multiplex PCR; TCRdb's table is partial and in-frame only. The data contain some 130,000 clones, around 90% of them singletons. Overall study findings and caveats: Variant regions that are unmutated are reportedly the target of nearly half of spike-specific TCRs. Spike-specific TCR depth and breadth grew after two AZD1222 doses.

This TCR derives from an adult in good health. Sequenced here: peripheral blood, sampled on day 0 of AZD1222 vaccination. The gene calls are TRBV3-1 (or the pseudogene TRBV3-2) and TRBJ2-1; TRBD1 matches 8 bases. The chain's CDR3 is CASSHGTGSNNEQFF. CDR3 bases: TGTGCCAGCAGCCACGGGACAGGATCCAACAATGAGCAGTTCTTC.